This T cell receptor (beta chain) is drawn from a study of T-cell reconstitution after alpha-beta-depleted transplantation in children. About this clonotype itself: Its antigen remains unidentified.

Overall study results and limits: Hyperexpanded clones declined; after one year, newly produced T cells mostly supplied diversity. Elevated TCRbeta diversity at day 60 was traced, in some patients, to surviving recipient T cells and thymic progenitors. There were reportedly several hundred expanded graft clones from which alpha-beta T cells came about two months after transplant.

For TCRbeta, the library was prepared with unique molecular identifiers. TCRdb re-called the PCR reads through MiXCR, storing one row per CDR3 protein. In the table there are 480,000 or so distinct CDR3 sequences, roughly a tenth of which are singletons. Source: PBMCs, taken before TCRalphabeta/CD19-depleted stem cell transplant. The sequence was obtained from a child younger than 10 with inherited bone marrow failure, due to receive a stem cell transplant.

The CDR3 DNA sequence: TGTGCCTGGACACTGAGCTACTCCAATGAGCAGTTCTTC. It specifies CAWTLSYSNEQFF. The chain combines TRBV30 with TRBJ2-1, with D hard to call. Germline V gene lookup returns CDR1 GTSNPN and CDR2 SVGIG (reference sequence). The CDR3 contains 13 residues. Trimming took 4 bases from V and 6 from J, leaving 13 bases between them.